Following are 2 T cell receptor beta chains from one sample sequenced in a study of monozygotic twins with inflammatory bowel disease. Using the 5' RACE reads, TCRdb records one entry per CDR3 protein without DNA. This table holds under 350,000 distinct CDR3 sequences. Sequenced input: blood. The receptors stem from a human donor with ulcerative colitis or Crohn's disease, or a healthy co-twin of an affected twin (not recorded which).

The V gene is TRBV5-1, the J gene TRBJ1-6. The germline CDR1 and CDR2 sequences are SGHRS and YFSETQ. The CDR3 is 13 residues long. This chain's CDR3 is CASSLERNSPLHF. Filled out from reference TRBV5-1 and TRBJ1-6, the complete variable domain reads KAGVTQTPRYLIKTRGQQVTLSCSPISGHRSVSWYQQTPGQGLQFLFEYFSETQRNKGNFPGRFSGRQFSNSRSEMNVSTLELGDSALYLCASSLERNSPLHFGNGTRLTVT.

This rearrangement joins TRBV12-3 or TRBV12-4 to TRBJ1-1; no DNA is available, so the TRBD1 call from TCRdb remains unchecked. The CDR3 contains 15 residues. The CDR3 protein is CASVQGGFRNTEAFF.